This T cell receptor (beta chain) originates from a study of T-cell reconstitution after alpha-beta-depleted transplantation in children. CDR1 is SQVTM and CDR2 is ANQGSEA in the germline V gene. This CDR3 region has 12 residues. Trimming left V 6 bases short and J 3 bases short, with 12 bases between. This clonotype has at least ten counts. During its preparation, the TCRbeta library received unique molecular identifiers. TCRdb reanalysed the PCR reads using MiXCR and keeps one entry per CDR3 protein. The sample lists some 530,000 distinct CDR3 sequences; roughly an eighth were seen once. Sequencing was performed on PBMCs from the stem cell graft donor, taken from the stem cell graft. The V and J genes are TRBV29-1 and TRBJ2-7; D is possibly TRBD1 (7 bases). The clonotype originates from a human donor who donated a stem cell graft to a child with combined immunodeficiency. The CDR3 coding sequence is TGCAGCGTGGGGGGACAGAACTACGAGCAGTACTTC. This translates into CSVGGQNYEQYF.